Sequencing of this TCR beta chain was carried out in a study of Ad26.COV2.S vaccination and SARS-CoV-2 variants. As for the study in general: COV1001, an Ad26.COV2.S trial, supplied this vaccine-arm donor.

As regards this clone: Antigen unknown.

General study results and limits: Participants in the vaccine arm had higher spike-specific TCR breadth; placebo recipients had lower. Possible underestimation of total T cell responses by the TCR breadth and depth analyses was noted. Reports say spike-specific CD8+ and CD4+ T cell responses covered substantial breadth after vaccination.

Profiled with immunoSEQ multiplex PCR; TCRdb holds only in-frame clones, not every one. The sample consists of hundreds of thousands of clones, around nine tenths of them appearing once. Documented treatment: around 19 received Ad26.COV2.S at low or high dose, single or two shots; 5 received placebo; per-sample allocation not given. All samples were drawn on day 63, counting from the first vaccine or placebo injection. The CDR3 spans 14 residues. CDR1 is SEHNR, CDR2 FQNEAQ, per germline (reference sequence). V was pared by 4 bases and J by 0 bases, with 9 bases between. This receptor was taken from a person between 18 and 65 years old who received the Ad26.COV2.S COVID-19 vaccine or a placebo. The sequences come from peripheral blood, collected in a trial of Ad26.COV2.S vaccine versus placebo. This chain links TRBV7-9 with TRBJ1-1; D is perhaps TRBD1 (5 bases). The CDR3 nucleotides are TGTGCCAGCAGCTCGCGACAGTTGAACACTGAAGCTTTCTTT. Residues: CASSSRQLNTEAFF.